This T cell receptor beta chain is drawn from a study of vaccination effects on CD4 cells after COVID-19 (dated by TCRdb to between 2021 and 2024). As for the study more broadly: Post-vaccine samples across the study were collected a median of 72 days after the second dose, with a range of 14 to 241. SARS-CoV-2 spike-specific CD4+ TCR repertoires from before and after mRNA vaccination were compared in COVID-19 convalescent patients and in infection-naive vaccine recipients. A total of 10 COVID-19 convalescent patients and a handful of SARS-CoV-2-naive healthy vaccine recipients were included in the full study. The Oncomine TCR Beta short-read assay on an Illumina iSeq 100 was used to sequence cultures from other donors in the study.

CDR1 and CDR2 (MNHNY, SVGAGI) derive from the germline V gene (reference sequence). Its CDR3 holds 13 amino acids, cysteine through phenylalanine. Solely the CDR3 DNA is kept, with 39 bases framed from the first base. Relative to germline, V is 10 bases shorter and J is 4 bases shorter, with 16 bases between their ends. The paper as a whole reports these results and caveats: At late post-vaccination timepoints, both infection-induced and vaccine-induced clones showed marked clonal contraction, consistent with waning T cell responses. Among healthy vaccine recipients, nearly all vaccine-induced clones were SARS-CoV-2 mono-reactive, and only 1 of 255 was cross-reactive with common cold coronaviruses. The study was limited by a small number of convalescent patients and lacked early post-infection timepoints.

To identify antigen-specific CD4+ T cell clonotypes by their expansion, the ViraFEST assay first stimulated PBMC with viral peptide pools and then applied TCR sequencing. After approximately 11 days of culture, CD4+ T cells were isolated with the EasySep CD4+ T cell isolation kit. Participants received two doses of either the BNT162b2 or the mRNA-1273 mRNA SARS-CoV-2 vaccine. Negative nucleocapsid antibody results before and after vaccination confirmed that the healthy vaccine recipients had no prior SARS-CoV-2 infection. Each well held 1.5 million to 2.5 million PBMC cultured in IMDM containing around 5.1% human AB serum, 9.5 to 10 IU/ml IL-2 and gentamicin, along with around 11 ug/ml peptides. On days 3 and 7, half of the culture medium was replaced with fresh IL-2-containing medium. Unless noted otherwise, every peptide stimulation condition was cultured in triplicate wells. Using Ficoll-Paque Plus gradient centrifugation, PBMC were separated from whole blood and then either used fresh or cryopreserved at -140C. The spike proteins of SARS-CoV-2 and of the common cold coronaviruses HCoV-NL63, HCoV-OC43 and HCoV-229E were spanned by overlapping peptide pools. Genomic DNA was extracted from cultured CD4+ T cells with the QIAamp micro DNA kit.

With respect to this clone: Its antigen has not been determined. No qualities accompany the bases; no much larger clone lies one base away.

The library came from the immunoSEQ multiplex PCR assay. DNA from the cultured and isolated CD4+ T cells underwent TCR beta CDR3 sequencing. The original methods were these. Non-productive TCR sequences were removed and reads were trimmed to the CDR3 region, keeping CDR3s of at least 7 amino acids. Antigen-specific clonotypes were identified with the MANAFEST web app by comparing expansion in peptide wells against reference cultures. To count as positive, a clone had to show expansion at FDR<0.05 compared with the reference and with all other wells, an odds ratio above 5, and a frequency above 0.1% in two replicate wells. A clonotype was defined as cross-reactive if the clonotype was significantly expanded both in SARS-CoV-2 spike wells and in at least one common cold coronavirus spike condition. CDR3 similarity was assessed by Levenshtein distance using the stringdist R package, and unrooted trees were constructed with ape in R 3.6.1. TCRdb took over this immuneACCESS table, retaining in-frame rearrangements with V and J assigned. Such tables are incomplete; in checked studies, under half of the missing clones stem from an unresolved V gene, and the remainder is unexplained. Clonal size and the V and J genes are those of that table, whereas D and trimming came from the DNA. This sample holds tens of thousands of clones; 76% were observed only once. Clones ranked in the top ten supply 0.85% to 1% of the sample.

The sequence came from a human donor who received a COVID-19 vaccine. The chain uses TRBV6-6 and TRBJ2-5; matching of 6 bases hints at TRBD1 as the D gene. The sample in question was CD4+ T cells from PBMCs cultured with HCoV-OC43 spike peptides, obtained after COVID-19 vaccination. In light of the paper, this sample's cell subset or site label describes: HCoV-OC43 spike overlapping peptide pool stimulation. The encoded CDR3 is CATQGPFGETQYF. The base sequence is TGTGCCACCCAGGGGCCATTCGGAGAGACCCAGTACTTC.